The T cell receptor (beta chain) under discussion was sequenced for a study of early T cells in non-severe SARS-CoV-2 infection. This clonotype came up a few times. CDR3 size: 12 residues. Germline V gives CDR1 DFQATT, CDR2 SNEGSKA (reference sequence). Separate cDNA molecules each had unique molecular identifiers attached to them. From the 5' RACE reads, TCRdb called clonotypes with MiXCR, one entry per CDR3 protein. Of tens of thousands of distinct CDR3 sequences listed, roughly 8.7% are singletons. Sequencing was performed on whole blood, taken at baseline. The chain is built from TRBV20-1 and TRBJ2-2, with D hard to call. This TCR derives from an adult who was a healthcare worker with PCR-confirmed SARS-CoV-2 infection or an uninfected control (not recorded which). CDR3: CSARVHTGELFF. DNA for the CDR3: TGCAGCGCACGCGTACACACCGGGGAGCTGTTTTTT.